This TCR beta chain was sequenced during a study of T cells in localized non-small cell lung cancer. Study-wide points: Higher T cell density in the blood was associated with longer overall survival, whereas higher adjacent-lung clonality associated with shorter survival. Across samples, adjacent lung featured a median roughly 50 of the top 100 tumor clones. Uninvolved adjacent lung had more T cell clonality than any other tissue, topping tumor.

Points on this clone: The antigen is not known.

Clones were read by immunoSEQ multiplex PCR, and TCRdb kept only the in-frame ones, dropping some. The sample consists of 30,000 to 35,000 clones, less than 90% of them appearing once. V gave up 6 bases and J gave up 2 bases; unmatched junction bases: 4. CDR3 length: 15 residues. In germline, CDR1 is MNHEY, CDR2 SVGAGI. The TCR was taken from a female donor of 60 years or more with stage I lung adenocarcinoma. The gene calls are TRBV6-5 and TRBJ2-1; 10 nucleotides agree with TRBD1. Specimen: peripheral blood, collected before any cancer treatment. Here the CDR3 reads CASSAGTGAYNEQFF. CDR3 nucleotides: TGTGCCAGCAGCGCCGGGACAGGGGCCTACAATGAGCAGTTCTTC.